This TCR beta chain was captured by sequencing in a study of T cell responses to AZD1222 COVID-19 vaccine. Clones were read by immunoSEQ multiplex PCR, and TCRdb kept only the in-frame ones, dropping some. Of roughly 120,000 clones in the sample, around 89% are singletons; the top ten hold 6% to 8%. V gave up 5 bases and J gave up 5 bases; unmatched junction bases: 5. This CDR3 contains 15 residues. Germline CDR1 and CDR2: MNHEY and SVGAGI. About this clone itself: As yet, its antigen is unknown.

Findings and limits, study-wide: Along spike, vaccine-associated CD4 TCRs were found throughout, with dominance at 160-218 and 743-854. Spike-specific TCRs gained breadth and depth after people received two AZD1222 doses.

The TCR comes from an adult who received the AZD1222 COVID-19 vaccine. This chain joins TRBV6-5 and TRBJ2-2; 10 positions match TRBD1. The specimen comprised peripheral blood, sampled 28 days after the second AZD1222 dose. As DNA, the CDR3 is TGTGCCAGCAGTCCGACAGGGGGCAATACCGGGGAGCTGTTTTTT. Protein sequence: CASSPTGGNTGELFF.